The clone carrying this T cell receptor beta chain was seen a single time. What it recognizes is unknown. The V gene lost 4 bases and the J gene lost 0 bases, with 11 bases spanning the gap. The CDR3 loop spans 14 amino acids. Germline V gives CDR1 SGHDT, CDR2 YYEEEE. This record comes from a study of OX40 agonist ivuxolimab in advanced cancers. Across the study: The dose-escalation cohort was about 80% male, with a mean age of about 58 years, ranging about 20 to 85.

Findings and caveats of the study: At doses 0.1 to 3.0 mg/kg, CD4+ and CD8+ clones expanded.

TCRdb keeps only in-frame clones here, not all; method: immunoSEQ multiplex PCR. The sample includes about 87,000 clones, about 86% of them seen just once. Sequences were derived from CD4+ or CD8+ T cells sorted from blood, sampled in a trial of the OX40 agonist ivuxolimab. The sequence was collected from an adult with an advanced solid tumor such as melanoma, head and neck, liver or kidney cancer. V usage is TRBV5-6 and J usage is TRBJ2-7; D is ambiguous. The CDR3 protein is CASSLGPNSYEQYF. The CDR3 DNA follows: TGTGCCAGCAGCCTCGGACCGAACTCCTACGAGCAGTACTTC.